This T cell receptor (beta chain) originates from a study of CD8 T cells in Susac syndrome. RNA totalling roughly 0.45 to 1 ug underwent reverse transcription with random hexamers. An immunoSEQ multiplex PCR generated amplified TCR beta CDR3 products spanning 54 Vbeta and 13 Jbeta. In TCRdb, the immunoSEQ multiplex PCR reads were re-called with MiXCR into one record per CDR3 protein. The data hold around 280,000 distinct CDR3 sequences, with around 92% observed a single time. The multiple sclerosis control group was made up of treatment-naive patients with stable or active relapsing-remitting disease. Negative magnetic isolation gave CD8+ and CD4+ cells; FACS enriched CD8+ TEMRA. The sequence was obtained from a human donor with multiple sclerosis. Sequencing input: CD4+ T cells from PBMCs.

CDR3: CASSPSGHTGELFF. In DNA form, the CDR3 reads TGTGCCAGCAGCCCCAGTGGGCACACCGGGGAGCTGTTTTTT. The V call is TRBV7-3, the J call TRBJ2-2; D unclear. The germline V and J ends were trimmed by 5 bases and 3 bases, with 10 bases remaining between them. From germline, CDR1 is SGHTA and CDR2 FQGTGA. CDR3 size: 14 residues.